The 15 T cell receptor beta chains given below trace back to one sample, sequenced in a study of cytomegalovirus exposure and HLA in healthy donors. 13 Jbeta primers and 60 Vbeta primers were used for the PCR. Clones were read by immunoSEQ multiplex PCR, and TCRdb kept only the in-frame ones, dropping some. The sample has more than 85,000 clones; about 74% are singletons. Material for sequencing was PBMCs. The receptors shown here come from a male donor in good health and CMV-seropositive.

The rearrangement uses TRBV7-3 and TRBJ2-6; no clear D. The V gene lost 3 bases and the J gene lost 1 base, with 4 bases spanning the gap. The CDR3 runs 14 residues. The V gene's germline CDR1 is SGHTA and CDR2 FQGTGA. The CDR3 protein is CASSLTSGANVLTF. DNA for the CDR3: TGTGCCAGCAGCTTGACATCTGGGGCCAACGTCCTGACTTTC.

The V and J genes are TRBV7-9 and TRBJ1-4; possible D gene TRBD1, 6 bases. Per the germline V gene, CDR1 is SEHNR and CDR2 is FQNEAQ (reference sequence). Between the trimmed V and J ends, which lost 7 bases and 8 bases, there was a span of 17 bases. This CDR3 contains 14 residues. This CDR3 reads CASTPRGRGEKLFF. In DNA form, the CDR3 reads TGTGCCAGCACCCCGCGGGGGCGCGGAGAAAAACTGTTTTTT.

The rearrangement links TRBV29-1 to TRBJ1-1; no clear D. Germline V CDR1 and CDR2: SQVTM, ANQGSEA. V shed 7 bases and J shed 0 bases, with 12 bases lying between them. This CDR3 is 13 amino acids long. In DNA, the CDR3 is TGCAGCGCCGACGTTACTATGAACACTGAAGCTTTCTTT. As protein: CSADVTMNTEAFF.

The chain employs TRBV28 and TRBJ1-5; 9 nucleotides agree with TRBD1. This CDR3 has 15 residues. CDR1 is MDHEN and CDR2 is SYDVKM in the germline V gene. With V trimmed by 5 bases and J by 0 bases, 2 bases remained unmatched. The CDR3 DNA reads TGTGCCAGCAGTACAGGGGGCGATAGCAATCAGCCCCAGCATTTT. Its translation is CASSTGGDSNQPQHF.

The rearrangement uses TRBV4-1 and TRBJ1-6; TRBD1 might be the D (6 bases). This CDR3 contains 15 residues. Between the trimmed V and J ends, which lost 3 bases and 14 bases, there was a span of 20 bases. The germline V gene encodes CDR1 MGHRA and CDR2 YSYEKL. Written as DNA, the CDR3 is TGCGCCAGCAGCCATCCGGGACAAGGGTCGCATTCCCTCCACTTT. Translating it yields CASSHPGQGSHSLHF.

The CDR3 loop is CAIRAGEVNEQFF. CDR3 DNA: TGTGCCATCAGGGCGGGAGAGGTTAATGAGCAGTTCTTC. V and J are TRBV10-3 and TRBJ2-1; 7 positions agree with TRBD2. The V segment lost 6 bases and the J segment 7 bases; nucleotides outside the gene matches: 6. Per the germline V gene, CDR1 is ENHRY and CDR2 is SYGVKD. This CDR3 has 13 amino acids.

This clone was seen a few times. This rearrangement joins TRBV7-9 to TRBJ2-3; 9 bases are a match to TRBD1. From germline, CDR1 is SEHNR and CDR2 FQNEAQ (reference sequence). Trimming at V came to 5 bases and at J to 3 bases, leaving 6 bases not matched to a gene. CDR3 length: 15 residues. The CDR3 sequence: CASSPDRGGTDTQYF. The DNA of the CDR3 is TGTGCCAGCAGCCCGGACAGGGGAGGGACAGATACGCAGTATTTT.

This clone was observed a single time. The rearrangement links TRBV5-6 to TRBJ2-3, with 13 bases lining up with TRBD2. With 4 bases clipped from V and 6 bases from J, the junction kept 2 bases outside the gene matches. Looked up from germline, CDR1 is SGHDT and CDR2 is YYEEEE. The CDR3 runs 14 residues. CDR3 DNA sequence: TGTGCCAGCAGCCAACTAGCGGGAGGGGATACGCAGTATTTT. Its translation: CASSQLAGGDTQYF.

This chain joins TRBV4-1 and TRBJ1-1; TRBD1 agrees at 8 bases. CDR3 length: 13 amino acids. V gave up 6 bases and J gave up 5 bases; unmatched junction bases: 5. Germline V gene sequence: CDR1 MGHRA, CDR2 YSYEKL. In DNA form, the CDR3 reads TGCGCCAGCAGTCAGGGGGCAGGGACTGAAGCTTTCTTT. It specifies CASSQGAGTEAFF.

The chain recombines TRBV9 with TRBJ2-7, with D maybe TRBD1 (6 bases). Germline-derived CDR1 and CDR2 are SGDLS and YYNGEE. This CDR3 spans 16 amino acids. V shed 4 bases and J shed 2 bases, with 19 bases lying between them. Written as DNA, the CDR3 is TGTGCCAGCAGCCCCCTCGAATTGGGGGCCCCCTACGAGCAGTACTTC. It specifies CASSPLELGAPYEQYF.

V gene TRBV19 combines with J gene TRBJ2-7; D not certain. The CDR3 is made up of 12 amino acids. V lost 4 bases and J lost 3, with 7 bases in between. Germline CDR1 is LNHDA and CDR2 is SQIVND (reference sequence). The CDR3 nucleotides are TGTGCCAGTAGTAGGAGTAACTACGAGCAGTACTTC. Translated: CASSRSNYEQYF.

Of note for this clone: One junction end disagrees with the germline gene, perhaps due to a read error. The chain joins TRBV7-8 to TRBJ2-2; D ambiguous. CDR3 length: 14 residues. Germline values: CDR1 SGHVS, CDR2 FQNEAQ. CDR3 in amino acids: CASSLRLNAGELFF. CDR3 coding DNA: TGTGCCAGCAGCTTAAGACTGAACGCCGGGGAGCTGTTTTTT.

This clone turned up a few times. At one boundary the junction diverges from the germline segment, which might be a read error. This chain joins TRBV19 and TRBJ2-2; 13 bases are a match to TRBD2. The CDR3 length is 13 residues. CDR1 LNHDA and CDR2 SQIVND come from the germline V gene (reference sequence). CDR3 coding DNA: TGTGCCAGTAGTATAGGTGGGACTAGCGGGGTTTCTTTT. Protein product: CASSIGGTSGVSF.

The V gene is TRBV2, the J gene TRBJ2-3; possibly TRBD2 for D (5 bases). This CDR3 region has 16 residues. Germline loops: CDR1 SNHLY, CDR2 FYNNEI. Trimming took 5 bases from V and 2 from J, leaving 17 bases between them. CDR3 bases: TGTGCCAGCAGTCTTTTTCACGGGATGAACACAGATACGCAGTATTTT. Protein: CASSLFHGMNTDTQYF.

The chain carries TRBV11-2 and TRBJ2-7, with D maybe TRBD2 (5 bases). Germline V gene sequence: CDR1 SGHAT, CDR2 FQNNGV. Trimming took 0 bases from V and 4 from J, leaving 13 bases between them. There are 15 residues in the CDR3. The CDR3 nucleotides read TGTGCCAGCAGCTTAGATGGTCAGAGACTATACGAGCAGTACTTC. It is translated as CASSLDGQRLYEQYF.